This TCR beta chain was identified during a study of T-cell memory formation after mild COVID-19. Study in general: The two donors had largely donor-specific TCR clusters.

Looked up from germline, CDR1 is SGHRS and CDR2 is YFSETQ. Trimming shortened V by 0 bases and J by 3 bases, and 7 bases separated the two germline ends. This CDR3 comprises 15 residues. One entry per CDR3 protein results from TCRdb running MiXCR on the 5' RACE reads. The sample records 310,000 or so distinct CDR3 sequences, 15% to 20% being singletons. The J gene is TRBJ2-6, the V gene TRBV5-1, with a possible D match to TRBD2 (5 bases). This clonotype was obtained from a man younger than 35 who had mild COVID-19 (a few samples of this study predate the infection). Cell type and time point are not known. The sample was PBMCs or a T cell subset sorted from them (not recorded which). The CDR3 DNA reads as TGCGCCAGCAGCTTGGCCGGACTTGGGGCCAACGTCCTGACTTTC. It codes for CASSLAGLGANVLTF.